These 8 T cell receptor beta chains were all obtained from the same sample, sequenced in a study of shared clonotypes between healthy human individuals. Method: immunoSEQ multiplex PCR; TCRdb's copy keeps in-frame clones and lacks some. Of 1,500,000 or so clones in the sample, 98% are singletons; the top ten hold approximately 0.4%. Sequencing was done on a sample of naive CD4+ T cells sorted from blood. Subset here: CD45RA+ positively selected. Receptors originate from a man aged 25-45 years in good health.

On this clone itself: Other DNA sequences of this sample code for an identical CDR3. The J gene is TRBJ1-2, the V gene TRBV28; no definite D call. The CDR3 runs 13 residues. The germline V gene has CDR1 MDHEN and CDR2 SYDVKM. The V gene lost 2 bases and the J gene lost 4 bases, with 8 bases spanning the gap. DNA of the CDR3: TGTGCCAGCAGTTTACCCGGGAGCTATGGCTACACCTTC. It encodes CASSLPGSYGYTF.

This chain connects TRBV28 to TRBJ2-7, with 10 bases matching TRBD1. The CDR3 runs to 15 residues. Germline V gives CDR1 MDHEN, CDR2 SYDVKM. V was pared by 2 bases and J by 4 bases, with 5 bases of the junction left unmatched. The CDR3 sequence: CASSLGGTGEYEQYF. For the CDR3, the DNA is TGTGCCAGCAGTTTAGGAGGGACAGGGGAGTACGAGCAGTACTTC.

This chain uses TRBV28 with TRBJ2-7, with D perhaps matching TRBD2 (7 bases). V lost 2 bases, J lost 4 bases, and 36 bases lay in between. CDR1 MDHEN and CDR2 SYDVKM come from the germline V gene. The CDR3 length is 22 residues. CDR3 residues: CASSLNLLFLPDSLEGGYEQYF. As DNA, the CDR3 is TGTGCCAGCAGTTTAAATCTCCTATTTCTCCCGGACAGCCTGGAGGGAGGGTACGAGCAGTACTTC.

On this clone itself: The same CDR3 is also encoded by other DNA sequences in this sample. The CDR3 loop reads CASSLGQGGNEQFF. For the CDR3, the DNA is TGCGCCAGCAGCTTGGGGCAGGGGGGCAATGAGCAGTTCTTC. V gene TRBV5-1 combines with J gene TRBJ2-1; D is perhaps TRBD1 (7 bases). The CDR3 has 14 residues. V lost 0 bases and J 6 bases, leaving 10 bases between the germline ends. Germline assignment: CDR1 SGHRS and CDR2 YFSETQ.

CDR3 in amino acids: CASSWDRANEQFF. CDR3 in DNA: TGTGCCAGCAGTTGGGACAGGGCCAATGAGCAGTTCTTC. The gene calls are TRBV11-3 and TRBJ2-1; 9 bases match TRBD1. Germline lookup yields CDR1 SGHNT and CDR2 YENEEA. The CDR3 loop spans 13 amino acids. J was trimmed by 6 bases and V by 6 bases; bases with no gene match: 3.

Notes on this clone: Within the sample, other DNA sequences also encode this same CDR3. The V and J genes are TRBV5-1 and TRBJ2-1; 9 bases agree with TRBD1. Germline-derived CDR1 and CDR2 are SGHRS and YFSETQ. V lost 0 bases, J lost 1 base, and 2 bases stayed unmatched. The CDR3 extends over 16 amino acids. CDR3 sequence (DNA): TGCGCCAGCAGCTTGGAGGGACAGGGATCCTACAATGAGCAGTTCTTC. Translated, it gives CASSLEGQGSYNEQFF. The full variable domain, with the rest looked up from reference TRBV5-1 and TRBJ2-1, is KAGVTQTPRYLIKTRGQQVTLSCSPISGHRSVSWYQQTPGQGLQFLFEYFSETQRNKGNFPGRFSGRQFSNSRSEMNVSTLELGDSALYLCASSLEGQGSYNEQFFGPGTRLTVL.

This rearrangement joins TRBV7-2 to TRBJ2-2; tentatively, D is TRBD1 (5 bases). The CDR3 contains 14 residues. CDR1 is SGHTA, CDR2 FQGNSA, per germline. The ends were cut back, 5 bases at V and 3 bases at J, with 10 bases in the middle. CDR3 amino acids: CASSLQGYTGELFF. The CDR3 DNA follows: TGTGCCAGCAGCCTTCAGGGCTACACCGGGGAGCTGTTTTTT.

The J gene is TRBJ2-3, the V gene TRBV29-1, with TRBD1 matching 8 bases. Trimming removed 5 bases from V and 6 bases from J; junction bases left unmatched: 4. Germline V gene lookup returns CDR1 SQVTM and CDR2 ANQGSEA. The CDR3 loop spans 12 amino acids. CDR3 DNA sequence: TGCAGCGTTCAGACAGGGGTGGATACGCAGTATTTT. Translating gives CSVQTGVDTQYF.